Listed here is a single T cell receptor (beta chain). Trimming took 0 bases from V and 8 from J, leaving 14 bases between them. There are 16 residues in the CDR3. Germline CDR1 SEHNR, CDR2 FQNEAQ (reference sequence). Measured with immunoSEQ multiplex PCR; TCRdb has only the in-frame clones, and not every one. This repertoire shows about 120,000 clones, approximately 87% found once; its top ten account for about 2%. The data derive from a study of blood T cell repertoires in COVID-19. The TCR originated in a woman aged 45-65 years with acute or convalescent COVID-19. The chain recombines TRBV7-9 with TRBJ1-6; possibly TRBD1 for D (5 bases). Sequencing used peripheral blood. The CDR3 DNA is TGTGCCAGCAGCTTAGCGGCGGGGGACCTCGATTCACCCCTCCACTTT. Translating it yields CASSLAAGDLDSPLHF.